The rows below give T cell receptor beta chains drawn from one sample of a study of chemoradiotherapy in HPV16-positive cancers. Produced via immunoSEQ multiplex PCR; TCRdb's table is partial and in-frame only. The data hold fewer than 8,000 clones, with approximately 88% observed a single time. This sample was taken from a patient who underwent chemoradiotherapy. Receptors originate from a human donor with HPV-associated anogenital cancer. CDR3s include the opening cysteine and the closing phenylalanine or tryptophan. The D gene is left open where the match is weak. Part of the rows lack a size; the others show once, few, many or a class for expanded clones.

>TRBJ1-2|NA|TRBV25-1|NA
TGTGCCAGCAGTACCGTCTATGGCTACACCTTC
CASSTVYGYTF
>TRBJ2-5|NA|TRBV27|NA
TGTGCCAGCAGTAAACAGGGTTCGGAGACCCAGTACTTC
CASSKQGSETQYF
>TRBJ2-3|NA|TRBV5-4|NA
TGTGCCAGCAGCCACGGACGGAGTCCAAGCACAGATACGCAGTATTTT
CASSHGRSPSTDTQYF
>TRBJ2-3|few|TRBV11-3|TRBD2
TGTGCCAGCAGCTTAGACGGCGGGGGGGCAGCCGATACGCAGTATTTT
CASSLDGGGAADTQYF
>TRBJ2-1|NA|TRBV14|NA
TGTGCCAGCAGCCAAGAGGTATTGCTAAACAATGAGCAGTTCTTC
CASSQEVLLNNEQFF
>TRBJ2-3|NA|TRBV19|TRBD1
TGTGCCAGTAGTATAGACGGGACAGGCACAGATACGCAGTATTTT
CASSIDGTGTDTQYF
>TRBJ1-5|NA|TRBV7-2|TRBD1
TGTGCCAGCAGCTTCCAGGACGACAGGGTTCAGCCCCAGCATTTT
CASSFQDDRVQPQHF
>TRBJ2-3|NA|TRBV7-8|TRBD1
TGTGCCAGCAGCTCACAGGGGTTGACAGATACGCAGTATTTT
CASSSQGLTDTQYF
>TRBJ1-2|NA|TRBV4-2|TRBD1
TGTGCCAGCAGAAGGGGGGTTGGGACAGCTAACTATGGCTACACCTTC
CASRRGVGTANYGYTF
>TRBJ1-3|once|TRBV9|NA
TGTGCCAGCAGCGTAGCTACCACAGGAAACACCATATATTTT
CASSVATTGNTIYF
>TRBJ2-1|NA|TRBV6-5|NA
TGTGCCAGCAGTCCCGGCGCGACACGGGATGAGCAGTTCTTC
CASSPGATRDEQFF
>TRBJ1-3|NA|TRBV25-1|NA
TGTGCCAGCAGTGGTACGGGAGGAAACACCATATATTTT
CASSGTGGNTIYF
>TRBJ2-3|NA|TRBV10-2|TRBD2
TGCGCCAGCAGGCCTAGCGGGACAGATACGCAGTATTTT
CASRPSGTDTQYF
>TRBJ2-5|NA|TRBV5-1|TRBD2
TGCGCCAGCAGCTCCAGCGGGAGGGCCGTGGAGACCCAGTACTTC
CASSSSGRAVETQYF
>TRBJ2-7|NA|TRBV29-1|TRBD2
TGCGCCACTGTTAGCGGGAGTTACGAGCAGTACTTC
CATVSGSYEQYF
>TRBJ2-5|NA|TRBV10-3|TRBD1
TGTGCCATCAGTGATGACAGGGGCCAAGGGACCCAGTACTTC
CAISDDRGQGTQYF
>TRBJ2-1|NA|TRBV7-2|TRBD2
TGTGCCAGCAGCTTAAGTCTAGCGGACTCCTACAATGAGCAGTTCTTC
CASSLSLADSYNEQFF
>TRBJ1-2|NA|TRBV10-3|NA
TGTGCCATCAGTGAGCGTAGGGGCTATGGCTACACCTTC
CAISERRGYGYTF
>TRBJ1-1|NA|TRBV18|TRBD1
TGTGCCGGCCGGGACAGGGCGGGGACTGAAGCTTTCTTT
CAGRDRAGTEAFF
>TRBJ1-5|NA|TRBV29-1|NA
TGCAGCGTTGGTGAGGGCTTCAGCAATCAGCCCCAGCATTTT
CSVGEGFSNQPQHF
>TRBJ1-3|NA|TRBV11-3|TRBD1
TGTGCCAGCAGCCCGGGACAGGGCCCTGGAAACACCATATATTTT
CASSPGQGPGNTIYF
>TRBJ2-7|once|TRBV7-8|TRBD2
TGTGCCAGCAGCTCTCGACTAGCGGGAGTTCACGAGCAGTACTTC
CASSSRLAGVHEQYF
>TRBJ2-3|NA|TRBV9|TRBD2
TGTGCCAGCAGCGTAGGTGGCGGGGGGGCCATGGATACGCAGTATTTT
CASSVGGGGAMDTQYF